This T cell receptor beta chain derives from a study of shared clonotypes between healthy human individuals. The CDR3 is made up of 13 amino acids. The V gene's germline CDR1 is SGHRS and CDR2 YFSETQ. V lost 1 base to trimming and J lost 10 bases, with 12 bases between them. Donors were Caucasian adults residing in Nashville, Tennessee, USA. Clones were sequenced by immunoSEQ multiplex PCR, and TCRdb holds only the in-frame ones, with some missing. The sample has millions of clones; roughly 94% are singletons. Sample: naive CD4+ T cells sorted from blood. Indicated subset: CD45RA+ positively selected. The V gene is TRBV5-1, the J gene TRBJ2-1; perhaps TRBD2 as D (6 bases). The source is a man aged 18 to 30 in good health. The CDR3 bases are TGCGCCAGCAGCTTGCGAGGAGGACTAGAGCAGTTCTTC. Translated, it gives CASSLRGGLEQFF.